This T cell receptor beta chain was identified during a study of shared clonotypes between healthy human individuals (dated by TCRdb to 2020 to 2021). Turning to the overall study: The cohort comprised two women and a few men aged 18 to 49 years. For each donor, three plates each were used for CD4 naive and CD4 memory, two plates were used for CD8 naive, and one plate was used for CD8 memory. To estimate repertoire size and how much clonotypes are shared between individuals, the study performed deep sequencing of blood TCR repertoires from about five healthy adults. Libraries were prepared and TCR repertoires were sequenced by different laboratories using diverse techniques, in order to increase sequencing depth and limit assay-specific biases. Leukapheresis yielded between about 0.85 and 10 billion PBMCs per donor. On the study overall, not on this receptor specifically: Sampling was restricted to blood, and TCR repertoires in tissues likely differ from the TCR repertoires found in blood. Pairwise subsampling indicated that sequencing depth was expected to affect the degree of clonotype sharing among donors. About 5% of naive CD4, 3.5% of naive CD8, around 2.3% of memory CD4, and 0.4% of memory CD8 clonotypes were shared across several donors. Naive subsets generally had larger estimated clonotype richness than memory subsets. Compared with non-shared clonotypes, clonotypes shared by all four sorted-subset donors had higher generation probabilities. The genetic and exposure-history diversity represented was limited by the small number of donors. Rarefaction of sorted-subset datasets indicated incomplete sequencing despite the large sequencing depth.

Deletion took 2 bases off V and 6 bases off J, with a span of 1 base between the germline ends. The CDR3 goes from the cysteine to the phenylalanine over 11 residues. Of the read, only the CDR3 DNA is kept; its 33 bases are in frame from base 1. As encoded in the germline V gene, CDR1 is SGHNT while CDR2 is YENEEA. TCR CDR3 regions were amplified from genomic DNA by multiplex PCR using the deep immunoSEQ assay. For each cell subset, the extracted genomic DNA was distributed evenly across all wells of several immunoSEQ 96-well plates, and each plate served as one replicate. For sorted subsets, 200 to 250 ng of genomic DNA, equivalent to 25,000 to 35,000 T cell genomes, went into each replicate PCR. The purified libraries were quantified using a Qubit 3.0 fluorometer, sized with a Bioanalyzer 2100, and then quantified again using the KAPA Library Quantification kit. Every immunoSEQ 96-well plate was sequenced on a separate single-read 150-cycle Illumina NextSeq 550 flow cell. As for the original processing: The immunoSEQ output contained only junctional sequences without quality scores, so filtering could not match that applied to full-length reads. To assign V/J genes and CDR3, sequences were annotated using PyIR, a Python wrapper for IgBLAST v1.9, with IMGT germline references. Any read was removed if the V/J assignment was weak (E-value above 1e-6), the CDR3 was missing, or the read contained stop codons, out-of-frame junctions, or ambiguous translated residues. V3J clonotypes were defined as sequences sharing an identical inferred V gene, J gene, and CDR3 amino acid sequence. Percentage overlap between repertoires was calculated by dividing the number of shared unique clonotypes by the size of the smaller repertoire. RTK rarefaction, the Chao1 estimator, and Recon v2.1 estimates of unobserved clonotypes were used to assess repertoire richness. Generation probabilities were computed with OLGA for all TCRbeta clonotypes obtained by the gDNA method from several donors. TCRdb limited this immuneACCESS table to in-frame rearrangements with V and J called. A share of clones is missing; checked studies link under half to unresolved V genes, and the rest is unexplained. D and trimming come from the DNA, and the V and J calls and clone size come from that table. For this sample there are some 740,000 clones; around 92% appear just once. Less than 25% of the sample comes from the top ten.

Notes on this clone: What this receptor recognizes is not known. Base qualities are missing; no much larger clone stands one base away.

For the CD8 naive samples, CD45RO-negative cells were positively selected for CCR7, yielding a CD45RA+CCR7+ population from which TemRA cells were excluded. The donors were healthy, HIV-negative adults with no recently reported acute infections or vaccinations. All donors were Caucasian adults living in Nashville, Tennessee, USA. After blood collection by leukapheresis, PBMCs were isolated using Ficoll-Histopaque density gradient centrifugation and then cryopreserved in the vapor phase of liquid nitrogen. Purity and quantity of every magnetically sorted T cell population were checked by analytical flow cytometry. From each sorted fraction, genomic DNA was isolated and quantified by UV absorbance on a Nanodrop 2000c.

The chain couples TRBV11-3 to TRBJ2-2, with the D gene call left open. Input material: naive CD8+ T cells sorted from blood. Sample cell subset or site, as interpreted from the label and publication: CD45RA+CCR7+. The TCR comes from a man aged 25 to 40 in good health. The CDR3 region has the sequence CASSLSGELFF. The sequenced DNA: TGTGCCAGCAGCTTATCCGGGGAGCTGTTTTTT.